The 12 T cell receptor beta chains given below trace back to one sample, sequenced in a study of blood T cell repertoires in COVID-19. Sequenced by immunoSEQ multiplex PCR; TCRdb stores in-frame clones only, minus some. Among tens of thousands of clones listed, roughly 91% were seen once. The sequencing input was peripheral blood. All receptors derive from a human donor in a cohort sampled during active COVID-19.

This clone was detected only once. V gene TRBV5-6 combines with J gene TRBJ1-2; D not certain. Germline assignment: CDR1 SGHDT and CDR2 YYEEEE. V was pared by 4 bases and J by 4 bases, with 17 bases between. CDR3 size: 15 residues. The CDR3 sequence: CASSAGPTLLYGYTF. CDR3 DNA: TGTGCCAGCAGCGCGGGCCCCACCTTGCTCTATGGCTACACCTTC.

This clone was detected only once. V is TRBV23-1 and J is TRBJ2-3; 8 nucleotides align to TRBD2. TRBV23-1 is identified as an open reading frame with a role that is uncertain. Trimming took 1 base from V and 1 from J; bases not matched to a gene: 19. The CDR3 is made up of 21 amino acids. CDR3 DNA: TGCGCCAGCAGTCAATTTCGTAATCTAGCGGGCCCGGTCGGATGCACAGATACGCAGTATTTT. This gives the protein CASSQFRNLAGPVGCTDTQYF.

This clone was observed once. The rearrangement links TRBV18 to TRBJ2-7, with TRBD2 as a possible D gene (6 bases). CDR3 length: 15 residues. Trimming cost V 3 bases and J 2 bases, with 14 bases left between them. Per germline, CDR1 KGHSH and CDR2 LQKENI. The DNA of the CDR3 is TGTGCCAGCTCACCGGCGGCTAGCGAGACCTACGAGCAGTACTTC. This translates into CASSPAASETYEQYF. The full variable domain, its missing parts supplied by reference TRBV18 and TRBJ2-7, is NAGVMQNPRHLVRRRGQEARLRCSPMKGHSHVYWYRQLPEEGLKFMVYLQKENIIDESGMPKERFSAEFPKEGPSILRIQQVVRGDSAAYFCASSPAASETYEQYFGPGTRLTVT.

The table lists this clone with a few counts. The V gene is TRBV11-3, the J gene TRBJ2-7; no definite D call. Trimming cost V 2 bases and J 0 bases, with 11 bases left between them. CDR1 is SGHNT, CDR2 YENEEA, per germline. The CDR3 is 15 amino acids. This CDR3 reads CASSLRLSSSYEQYF. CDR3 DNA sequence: TGTGCCAGCAGCTTACGGCTTTCTAGCTCCTACGAGCAGTACTTC.

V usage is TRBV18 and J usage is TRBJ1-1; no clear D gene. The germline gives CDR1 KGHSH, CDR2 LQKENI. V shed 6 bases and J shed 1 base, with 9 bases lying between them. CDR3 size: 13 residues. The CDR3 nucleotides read TGTGCCAGCTCTTTGAGTCAGAACACTGAAGCTTTCTTT. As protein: CASSLSQNTEAFF.

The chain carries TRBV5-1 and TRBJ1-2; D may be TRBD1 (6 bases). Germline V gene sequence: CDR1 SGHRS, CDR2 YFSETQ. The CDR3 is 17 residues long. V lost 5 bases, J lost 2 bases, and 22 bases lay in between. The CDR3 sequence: CASSVGRQVDVNYGYTF. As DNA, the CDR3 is TGCGCCAGCAGTGTGGGTCGACAGGTCGACGTAAACTATGGCTACACCTTC.

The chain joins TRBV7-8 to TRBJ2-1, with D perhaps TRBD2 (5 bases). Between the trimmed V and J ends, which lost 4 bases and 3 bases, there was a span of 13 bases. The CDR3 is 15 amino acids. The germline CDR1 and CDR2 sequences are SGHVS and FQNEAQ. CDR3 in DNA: TGTGCCAGCAGCTCGGGCTTACTAGACTACAATGAGCAGTTCTTC. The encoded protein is CASSSGLLDYNEQFF.

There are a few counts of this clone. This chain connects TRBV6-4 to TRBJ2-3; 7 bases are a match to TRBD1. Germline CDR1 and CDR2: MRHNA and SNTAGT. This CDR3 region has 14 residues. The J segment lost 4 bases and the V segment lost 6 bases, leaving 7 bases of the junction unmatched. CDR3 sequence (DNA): TGTGCCAGCAGCCAGGGGGTCGATGCAGATACGCAGTATTTT. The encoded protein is CASSQGVDADTQYF.

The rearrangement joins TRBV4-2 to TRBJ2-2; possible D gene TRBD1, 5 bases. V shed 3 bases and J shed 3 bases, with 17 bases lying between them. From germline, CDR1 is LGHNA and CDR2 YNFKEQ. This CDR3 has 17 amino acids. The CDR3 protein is CASSQIQAIVDTGELFF. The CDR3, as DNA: TGTGCCAGCAGCCAGATACAGGCTATAGTGGACACCGGGGAGCTGTTTTTT.

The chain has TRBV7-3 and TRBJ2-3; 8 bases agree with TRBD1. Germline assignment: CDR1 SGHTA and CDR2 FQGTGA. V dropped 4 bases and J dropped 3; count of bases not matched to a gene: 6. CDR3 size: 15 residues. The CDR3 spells CASSSRGPGTDTQYF. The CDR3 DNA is TGTGCCAGCAGCTCCAGGGGGCCGGGAACAGATACGCAGTATTTT.

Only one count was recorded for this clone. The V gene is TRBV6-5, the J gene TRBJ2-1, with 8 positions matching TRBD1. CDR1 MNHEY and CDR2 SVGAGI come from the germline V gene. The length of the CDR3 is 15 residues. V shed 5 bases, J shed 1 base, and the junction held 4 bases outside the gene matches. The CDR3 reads CASSKQGESYNEQFF. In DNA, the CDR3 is TGTGCCAGCAGTAAACAGGGGGAATCCTACAATGAGCAGTTCTTC.

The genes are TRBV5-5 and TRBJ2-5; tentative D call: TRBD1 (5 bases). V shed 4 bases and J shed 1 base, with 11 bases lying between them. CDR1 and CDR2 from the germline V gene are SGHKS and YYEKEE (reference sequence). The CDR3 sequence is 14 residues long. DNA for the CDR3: TGTGCCAGCAGCCCGCGGACAAGCCAAGAGACCCAGTACTTC. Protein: CASSPRTSQETQYF.